This TCR beta chain was found in a study of control samples from healthy donors and cancer patients. Method: immunoSEQ multiplex PCR; TCRdb's copy keeps in-frame clones and lacks some. The sample includes around 86,000 clones, approximately 90% of them seen just once. CDR3 length equals 13 residues. The V and J ends lost 7 bases and 7 bases, in that order; junction bases with no gene match: 6. Material for sequencing was PBMCs. The TCR was taken from an older woman with head and neck cancer. V gene TRBV12-3 or TRBV12-4 combines with J gene TRBJ2-2; 7 bases line up with TRBD1. In nucleotides, the CDR3 is TGTGCCAGCAATCCACAGGGGTTCGGGGAGCTGTTTTTT. It is translated as CASNPQGFGELFF.